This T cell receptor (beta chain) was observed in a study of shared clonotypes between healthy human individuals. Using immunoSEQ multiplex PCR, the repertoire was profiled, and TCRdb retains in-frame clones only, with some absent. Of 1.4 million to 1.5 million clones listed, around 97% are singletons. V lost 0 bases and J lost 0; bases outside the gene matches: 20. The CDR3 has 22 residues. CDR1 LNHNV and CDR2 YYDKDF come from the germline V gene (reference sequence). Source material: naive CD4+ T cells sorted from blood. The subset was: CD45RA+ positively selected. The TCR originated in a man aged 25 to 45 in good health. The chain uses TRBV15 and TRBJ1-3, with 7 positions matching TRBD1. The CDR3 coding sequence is TGTGCCACCAGCAGAGATCCCTTACAGGGGAACATCATCACACCCTCTGGAAACACCATATATTTT. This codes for CATSRDPLQGNIITPSGNTIYF.